The rows below give T cell receptor beta chains drawn from one sample of a study of T cells in Graves' hyperthyroidism and ophthalmopathy. MiXCR, applied by TCRdb to the multiplex PCR reads, yields one record per CDR3 protein. The sample lists approximately 510,000 distinct CDR3 sequences; around 21% were seen once. The sample comprised blood. The receptors originated from a man between 18 and 29 years old with Graves' hyperthyroidism. The CDR3 runs from the conserved cysteine through the conserved F or W. The D gene is left open where the match is weak. Only part of the rows carry a size: once, few, many, or a class if the clone is expanded.

>TRBJ1-5|-|TRBV30|TRBD1
CAWSVGRGYQPQRF
TGTGCCTGGAGTGTTGGCAGGGGGTATCAGCCCCAGCGTTTT
>TRBJ1-1|-|TRBV6-1|TRBD1
CASSETGASAFF
TGTGCCAGCAGTGAAACAGGGGCCTCTGCTTTCTTT
>TRBJ1-2|many|TRBV28|-
CASSFPGVIYGYTF
TGTGCCAGCAGTTTTCCTGGGGTTATCTATGGCTACACCTTC
>TRBJ2-2|-|TRBV7-8|-
CASGPRVTGELFF
TGTGCCAGCGGCCCACGGGTGACCGGGGAGCTGTTTTTT
>TRBJ2-2|once|TRBV18|-
CASSPDQPLNTGELFF
TGTGCCAGCTCACCAGATCAGCCTCTGAACACCGGGGAGCTGTTTTTT
>TRBJ1-1|-|TRBV11-2|-
CASSSGGALENTEAFF
TGTGCCAGCAGCTCGGGGGGGGCACTCGAGAACACTGAAGCTTTCTTT
>TRBJ1-5|few|TRBV4-1|TRBD1
CASSHTGAQPQHF
TGCGCCAGCAGCCACACAGGGGCTCAGCCCCAGCATTTT
>TRBJ1-5|many|TRBV12-3/TRBV12-4|-
CASSLKGFSPNQPQHF
TGTGCCAGCAGTTTGAAAGGGTTTTCCCCAAATCAGCCCCAGCATTTT
>TRBJ1-1|-|TRBV27|-
CASSPGSQNTDAFF
TGTGCCAGCAGTCCTGGGAGCCAGAACACTGATGCTTTCTTT
>TRBJ2-7|many|TRBV6-5|TRBD1
CASSYTAPGQGYEQYF
TGTGCCAGCAGTTACACGGCCCCGGGACAGGGCTACGAGCAGTACTTC
>TRBJ1-2|many|TRBV10-3|TRBD1
CAISDRASEGYTF
TGTGCCATCTCAGACAGGGCGAGTGAGGGCTACACCTTC
>TRBJ1-1|many|TRBV29-1|-
CSVSLGVNTEAFF
TGCAGCGTCTCCCTGGGGGTTAACACTGAAGCTTTCTTT
>TRBJ2-2|many|TRBV12-3/TRBV12-4|TRBD1
CASSPTWDRGNTGELFF
TGTGCCAGCAGTCCTACGTGGGACAGGGGGAACACCGGGGAGCTGTTTTTT
>TRBJ2-7|many|TRBV14|-
CASSPPGGGLLGF
TGTGCCAGCAGCCCCCCGGGTGGGGGGTTGTTAGGCTTC
>TRBJ1-5|-|TRBV6-4|TRBD1
CASSYSRDSNQPQHF
TGTGCCAGCAGTTATAGCCGGGACAGTAATCAGCCCCAGCATTTT